A selection of T cell receptor beta chains follows, all from one sample in a study of T cell clonotyping in hematopoietic cell transplantation. Clones were read by immunoSEQ multiplex PCR, and TCRdb kept only the in-frame ones, dropping some. The sample shows approximately 39,000 clones, over 85% of them seen only once. The material was peripheral blood mononuclear cells, obtained before stem cell transplant. Receptor source: a man aged 40-50 years with chronic myeloid leukemia. Some clones in this sample may be carry-over from other donors' samples. The CDR3 runs from the conserved cysteine through the conserved F or W. Fields, in order: V gene, D gene, clone size, J gene, CDR3 DNA, CDR3 protein. A D gene is named only where the DNA matches it firmly. Size is omitted from some rows. Given values are once, few, many or a class for expanded clones.

v_gene: TRBV30
d_gene: TRBD1
abundance: once
j_gene: TRBJ1-2
CDR3nt: TGTGCCTGGAGTGTACAGGGGGCTGGTGGCTACACCTTC
CDR3aa: CAWSVQGAGGYTF

v_gene: TRBV4-1
d_gene: TRBD1
abundance: .
j_gene: TRBJ1-2
CDR3nt: TGCGCCAGCAGCCGTGGACAGGGGGCTTTCGGCTATGGCTACACCTTC
CDR3aa: CASSRGQGAFGYGYTF

v_gene: TRBV30
d_gene: .
abundance: .
j_gene: TRBJ1-5
CDR3nt: TGTGCCTGGAGTGCAATAGAATCCGGAGCCCAGCATTTT
CDR3aa: CAWSAIESGAQHF

v_gene: TRBV5-1
d_gene: .
abundance: .
j_gene: TRBJ2-3
CDR3nt: TGCGCCAGCAAGGAGGGGACGGGAGATACGCAGTATTTT
CDR3aa: CASKEGTGDTQYF

v_gene: TRBV30
d_gene: .
abundance: .
j_gene: TRBJ2-2
CDR3nt: TGTGCCTGGAGGGCAGACCGAACCGGGGAGCTGTTTTTT
CDR3aa: CAWRADRTGELFF

v_gene: TRBV7-2
d_gene: .
abundance: .
j_gene: TRBJ2-7
CDR3nt: TGTGCCAGCAGCTACAGGGTTGAATCCTACGAGCAGTACTTC
CDR3aa: CASSYRVESYEQYF

v_gene: TRBV7-2
d_gene: .
abundance: .
j_gene: TRBJ1-5
CDR3nt: TGTGCCAGCAGCTTGGGCGGGGGTCAGCCCCAGCATTTT
CDR3aa: CASSLGGGQPQHF

v_gene: TRBV28
d_gene: .
abundance: .
j_gene: TRBJ1-2
CDR3nt: TGTGCCAGCAGTTCCCCGTCTCTCTATGGCTACACCTTC
CDR3aa: CASSSPSLYGYTF

v_gene: TRBV4-2
d_gene: .
abundance: .
j_gene: TRBJ1-6
CDR3nt: TGTGCCAGCAGCCAAGATAAGGGGGGGAATTCACCCCTCCACTTT
CDR3aa: CASSQDKGGNSPLHF

v_gene: TRBV5-1
d_gene: .
abundance: .
j_gene: TRBJ2-2
CDR3nt: TGCGCCAGTACTACCGGGACTGCGAACACCGGGGAGCTGTTTTTT
CDR3aa: CASTTGTANTGELFF

v_gene: TRBV29-1
d_gene: .
abundance: .
j_gene: TRBJ2-2
CDR3nt: TGCAGCGTTGAAGACAGGAAGTACACCGGGGAGCTGTTTTTT
CDR3aa: CSVEDRKYTGELFF

v_gene: TRBV29-1
d_gene: .
abundance: .
j_gene: TRBJ1-2
CDR3nt: TGCAGCGTTGAATGGGGTTTCTTCAATGGCTACACCTTC
CDR3aa: CSVEWGFFNGYTF

v_gene: TRBV4-3
d_gene: .
abundance: once
j_gene: TRBJ2-3
CDR3nt: TGCGCCAGCAGCCAAGATGCAGAAAGTAGCACAGATACGCAGTATTTT
CDR3aa: CASSQDAESSTDTQYF

v_gene: TRBV10-3
d_gene: TRBD1
abundance: .
j_gene: TRBJ1-2
CDR3nt: TGTGCCATCAGCCGGACCGGGACAGGGGATGCCAGGAGTGGCTACACCTTC
CDR3aa: CAISRTGTGDARSGYTF

v_gene: TRBV27
d_gene: .
abundance: .
j_gene: TRBJ1-5
CDR3nt: TGTGCCAGCAAACCAACGTGGGGGGATCAGCCCCAGCATTTT
CDR3aa: CASKPTWGDQPQHF

v_gene: TRBV5-4
d_gene: TRBD2
abundance: .
j_gene: TRBJ2-2
CDR3nt: TGTGCCAGCAGTTACCTTAGCGGGGGGGGAACCGGGGAGCTGTTTTTT
CDR3aa: CASSYLSGGGTGELFF

v_gene: TRBV11-2
d_gene: TRBD1
abundance: .
j_gene: TRBJ1-5
CDR3nt: TGTGCCAGCAGCACCCAGGGGGATCAGCCCCAGCATTTT
CDR3aa: CASSTQGDQPQHF

v_gene: TRBV19
d_gene: .
abundance: .
j_gene: TRBJ1-2
CDR3nt: TGTGCCAGTAGTCCTTACAGGACTTTCTACTATGGCTACACCTTC
CDR3aa: CASSPYRTFYYGYTF

v_gene: TRBV7-3
d_gene: .
abundance: .
j_gene: TRBJ2-5
CDR3nt: TGTGCCAGCAGCTTACAGGGAAGAGGGGAGACCCAGTACTTC
CDR3aa: CASSLQGRGETQYF

v_gene: TRBV27
d_gene: TRBD2
abundance: .
j_gene: TRBJ2-4
CDR3nt: TGTGCCAGCAGTTTATCGTACGGCACTAGCGGAAACATTCAGTACTTC
CDR3aa: CASSLSYGTSGNIQYF

v_gene: TRBV28
d_gene: .
abundance: .
j_gene: TRBJ1-2
CDR3nt: TGTGCCAGCACTCCGCACCGCTATGGCTACACCTTC
CDR3aa: CASTPHRYGYTF

v_gene: TRBV7-9
d_gene: TRBD1
abundance: .
j_gene: TRBJ1-2
CDR3nt: TGTGCCAGCAGCTTAGGGGTTCAGGGGGCCGTGTCCTATGGCTACACCTTC
CDR3aa: CASSLGVQGAVSYGYTF

v_gene: TRBV6-5
d_gene: TRBD1
abundance: .
j_gene: TRBJ1-5
CDR3nt: TGTGCCAGCAGTCAGGACAGGTTTCTCAATCAGCCCCAGCATTTT
CDR3aa: CASSQDRFLNQPQHF

v_gene: TRBV30
d_gene: .
abundance: few
j_gene: TRBJ1-5
CDR3nt: TGTGCCTGGAGTGTGGGTTTGGGGGAGCCCCAGCATTTT
CDR3aa: CAWSVGLGEPQHF